The 19 T cell receptor beta chains listed next were all sequenced from one sample in a study of CD8 T cells in Susac syndrome. Random hexamers were used to reverse transcribe the RNA input (roughly 0.5 to 1 ug). TCRdb reprocessed the immunoSEQ multiplex PCR reads via MiXCR and lists one record per CDR3 protein. The data hold roughly 200,000 distinct CDR3 sequences, with around 95% observed a single time. The sequencing sample was made of CD4+ T cells from PBMCs. All receptors come from a human donor with multiple sclerosis.

The rearrangement joins TRBV29-1 to TRBJ2-3; D is unresolved. This CDR3 is 12 amino acids long. Germline assignment: CDR1 SQVTM and CDR2 ANQGSEA. V was clipped by 6 bases and J by 6 bases, with 13 bases between them. The CDR3 nucleotides read TGCAGCGTGGCTCTCCACTCGGATACGCAGTATTTT. It codes for CSVALHSDTQYF.

V and J are TRBV11-3 and TRBJ2-1, with D possibly being TRBD1 (6 bases). V dropped 0 bases and J dropped 6 bases, with 6 bases sitting between them. CDR1 and CDR2 (germline): SGHNT, YENEEA. CDR3 length: 13 amino acids. The DNA for the CDR3 is TGTGCCAGCAGCTTAGAACAGGGCAATGAGCAGTTCTTC. Protein: CASSLEQGNEQFF.

There are a few counts of this clonotype. This chain connects TRBV29-1 to TRBJ1-1, with D possibly being TRBD1 (6 bases). The CDR3 runs to 11 residues. The V gene lost 2 bases and the J gene lost 8 bases, with 9 bases spanning the gap. Germline lookup yields CDR1 SQVTM and CDR2 ANQGSEA. The CDR3 here is CSVERGGEAFF. In DNA, the CDR3 is TGCAGCGTTGAAAGGGGGGGGGAAGCTTTCTTT.

V usage is TRBV9 and J usage is TRBJ2-3; D unclear. Germline CDR1 and CDR2: SGDLS and YYNGEE. V dropped 0 bases and J dropped 3 bases, with 8 bases sitting between them. CDR3 length: 14 residues. As DNA, the CDR3 is TGTGCCAGCAGCGTAGAGACCCGAACAGATACGCAGTATTTT. This encodes CASSVETRTDTQYF.

The chain employs TRBV30 and TRBJ1-6; 9 nucleotides line up with TRBD1. The CDR3 loop spans 16 amino acids. The ends lost 2 bases at V and 5 bases at J; junction bases unmatched: 7. Germline CDR1 reads GTSNPN; CDR2 reads SVGIG (reference sequence). CDR3 in amino acids: CAWSPTGQGNNSPLHF. CDR3 bases: TGTGCCTGGAGTCCAACGGGACAGGGAAATAATTCACCCCTCCACTTT. Based on the CDR3 plus reference TRBV30 and TRBJ1-6, the full variable domain is SQTIHQWPATLVQPVGSPLSLECTVEGTSNPNLYWYRQAAGRGLQLLFYSVGIGQISSEVPQNLSASRPQDRQFILSSKKLLLSDSGFYLCAWSPTGQGNNSPLHFGNGTRLTVT.

The chain joins TRBV29-1 to TRBJ2-1; D gene ambiguous. The V end was cut by 6 bases, the J end by 8 bases, with 11 bases between. This CDR3 is built from 11 residues. Germline assignment: CDR1 SQVTM and CDR2 ANQGSEA. CDR3 sequence (DNA): TGCAGCGTAAGGAATGGGGATGAGCAGTTCTTC. It translates to CSVRNGDEQFF.

This chain joins TRBV12-3 or TRBV12-4 and TRBJ2-5; a weak D match, TRBD2 (6 bases). V gave up 6 bases and J gave up 5 bases, with 16 bases separating them. The CDR3 contains 14 residues. CDR3: CASSLLGGWETQYF. The CDR3, as DNA: TGTGCCAGCAGCCTTCTGGGGGGATGGGAGACCCAGTACTTC.

The chain combines TRBV29-1 with TRBJ1-1, with TRBD1 matching 10 bases. The trim removed 6 bases at V and 1 base at J, leaving 8 bases unmatched. The V gene's germline CDR1 is SQVTM and CDR2 ANQGSEA. The CDR3 runs 15 residues. CDR3 bases: TGCAGCGTGCGGGACAGGGGATTTCCGAACACTGAAGCTTTCTTT. Translating it yields CSVRDRGFPNTEAFF.

V is TRBV19 and J is TRBJ2-3; 8 bases are a match to TRBD1. Germline assignment: CDR1 LNHDA and CDR2 SQIVND (reference sequence). The trim removed 6 bases at V and 3 bases at J, leaving 5 bases unmatched. CDR3 size: 14 residues. CDR3 region: CASSDRGPTDTQYF. Here the CDR3 DNA reads TGTGCCAGTAGCGACAGGGGCCCTACAGATACGCAGTATTTT.

This chain links TRBV2 with TRBJ1-5, with a weak D call TRBD1 (5 bases). The CDR3 sequence is 13 residues long. Deletions cut 6 bases from V and 3 bases from J, with 9 bases between. The V gene's germline CDR1 is SNHLY and CDR2 FYNNEI. CDR3 DNA: TGTGCCAGCAGGACAGAAAACAATCAGCCCCAGCATTTT. Residues: CASRTENNQPQHF.

For the CDR3, the DNA is TGCAGTGCTACATTTGAAGGGGACTATAGCAATCAGCCCCAGCATTTT. Translation: CSATFEGDYSNQPQHF. The chain links TRBV20-1 to TRBJ1-5; weak D call: TRBD1 (5 bases). Germline V gives CDR1 DFQATT, CDR2 SNEGSKA (reference sequence). This CDR3 is built from 16 residues. V dropped 4 bases and J dropped 0 bases, with 16 bases sitting between them.

In nucleotides, the CDR3 is TGTGCCAGCAGCCGGGCGGGAGGGCAAGAGACCCAGTACTTC. Its translation is CASSRAGGQETQYF. The V call is TRBV5-6, the J call TRBJ2-5, with 9 nucleotides matching TRBD2. The germline V gene encodes CDR1 SGHDT and CDR2 YYEEEE. J lost 2 bases, V lost 4 bases, and 3 bases had no gene match. There are 14 residues in the CDR3.

The rearrangement uses TRBV7-3 and TRBJ2-7; D is unclear. Germline V gene lookup returns CDR1 SGHTA and CDR2 FQGTGA. The length of the CDR3 is 12 residues. V was shortened by 1 base and J by 4 bases, with 5 bases between the two germline ends. The CDR3 is CASSLNRYEQYF. CDR3 DNA sequence: TGTGCCAGCAGCTTAAATAGGTACGAGCAGTACTTC.

The chain combines TRBV20-1 with TRBJ1-6; TRBD1 matches at 8 bases. The CDR3 runs to 14 residues. J lost 8 bases, V lost 6 bases, and 9 bases had no gene match. CDR1 and CDR2 (germline): DFQATT, SNEGSKA (reference sequence). CDR3 bases: TGCAGTGCGACCCTGGCAGGGGGCTATTCACCCCTCCACTTT. It is translated as CSATLAGGYSPLHF.

This clonotype has only a few counts. One end of the junction varies from germline; a read error may be responsible. The rearrangement uses TRBV5-1 and TRBJ2-6; the match to TRBD1 covers 7 bases. Germline assignment: CDR1 SGHRS and CDR2 YFSETQ. The CDR3 runs 15 residues. The CDR3 sequence: CASSSTGSGANVLTF. CDR3 nucleotides: TGTGCCAGCAGTTCGACAGGGTCTGGGGCCAACGTCCTGACTTTC.

This chain connects TRBV2 to TRBJ2-1; possible D gene TRBD2, 5 bases. The germline V and J ends were trimmed by 4 bases and 5 bases, with 9 bases remaining between them. The germline CDR1 and CDR2 sequences are SNHLY and FYNNEI. The CDR3 is made up of 13 amino acids. This CDR3 is CASSVLGDNEQFF. Written as DNA, the CDR3 is TGTGCCAGCAGTGTGCTCGGGGACAATGAGCAGTTCTTC.

This clonotype occurred once. J is TRBJ2-1 and V is TRBV9; 7 bases agree with TRBD2. V was clipped by 4 bases and J by 9 bases; unmatched bases: 10. This CDR3 comprises 14 residues. Per the germline V gene, CDR1 is SGDLS and CDR2 is YYNGEE. The DNA of the CDR3 is TGTGCCAGCAGCCCTCGGGGGGACGAGGCTGAGCAGTTCTTC. Translating it yields CASSPRGDEAEQFF. Complete variable domain (other parts from reference TRBV9 and TRBJ2-1): DSGVTQTPKHLITATGQRVTLRCSPRSGDLSVYWYQQSLDQGLQFLIQYYNGEERAKGNILERFSAQQFPDLHSELNLSSLELGDSALYFCASSPRGDEAEQFFGPGTRLTVL.

The V and J genes are TRBV29-1 and TRBJ1-3; D unresolved. The germline gives CDR1 SQVTM, CDR2 ANQGSEA. The CDR3 extends over 13 amino acids. V lost 1 base, J lost 7 bases, and 11 bases lay in between. This chain's CDR3 is CSVEGPVSNTIYF. DNA of the CDR3: TGCAGCGTTGAAGGCCCCGTTTCGAACACCATATATTTT.

The rearrangement links TRBV29-1 to TRBJ1-2; D not certain. The V end was cut by 3 bases, the J end by 5 bases, with 7 bases between. This CDR3 comprises 11 residues. Germline V lookup: CDR1 SQVTM, CDR2 ANQGSEA. The CDR3 sequence is CSVDDSYGYTF. DNA of the CDR3: TGCAGCGTTGATGATTCTTATGGCTACACCTTC. The full variable domain, completed using reference TRBV29-1 and TRBJ1-2, is SAVISQKPSRDICQRGTSLTIQCQVDSQVTMMFWYRQQPGQSLTLIATANQGSEATYESGFVIDKFPISRPNLTFSTLTVSNMSPEDSSIYLCSVDDSYGYTFGSGTRLTVV.